Listed here is a single T cell receptor (beta chain). Random hexamers were used to reverse transcribe an amount of roughly 0.45 to 1 ug RNA. Amplification of TCR beta CDR3 by immunoSEQ multiplex PCR spanned 54 Vbeta and 13 Jbeta. TCRdb reanalysed the immunoSEQ multiplex PCR reads using MiXCR and keeps one entry per CDR3 protein. The table includes approximately 110,000 distinct CDR3 sequences, about 95% detected once. Losses at the gene ends were 4 bases for V and 2 bases for J; bases not matched to a gene: 6. CDR3 size: 17 residues. The germline V gene encodes CDR1 SGHDT and CDR2 YYEEEE. This record comes from a study of CD8 T cells in Susac syndrome.

The rearrangement links TRBV5-6 to TRBJ2-3; 14 bases are a match to TRBD2. Input material: CD4+ T cells from PBMCs. This TCR came from a human donor in good health. CDR3 DNA: TGTGCCAGCAGCCCCCGGACTAGCGGGAGGACCACAGATACGCAGTATTTT. Its protein product is CASSPRTSGRTTDTQYF.